A single sample is the source of the 20 T cell receptor beta chains below, sequenced in a study of blood T cell repertoires in COVID-19. Method: immunoSEQ multiplex PCR; TCRdb's copy keeps in-frame clones and lacks some. The sample carries 200,000 to 300,000 clones, just under 90% recorded once. Material: peripheral blood. These receptors came from a woman aged 35 to 49 with acute or convalescent COVID-19.

This chain uses TRBV25-1 with TRBJ2-2; 9 bases are a match to TRBD1. This CDR3 region has 16 residues. The junction had 9 bases not matched to a gene; V was cut back by 6 bases and J by 4 bases. The V gene's germline CDR1 is MGHDK and CDR2 SYGVNS. DNA for the CDR3: TGTGCCAGCAGCCCTTGGGAGGGACAGGGCACCGGGGAGCTGTTTTTT. Translated, it gives CASSPWEGQGTGELFF.

The chain recombines TRBV15 with TRBJ1-1; weak D call: TRBD1 (6 bases). This CDR3 is 15 amino acids long. Germline assignment: CDR1 LNHNV and CDR2 YYDKDF (reference sequence). V was shortened by 7 bases and J by 4 bases, with 19 bases between the two germline ends. In nucleotides, the CDR3 is TGTGCCACCATCGGTGTAGGGGGTGACGGCACTGAAGCTTTCTTT. Residues: CATIGVGGDGTEAFF.

The chain uses TRBV19 and TRBJ1-6; TRBD1 matches at 9 bases. In germline, CDR1 is LNHDA, CDR2 SQIVND (reference sequence). The CDR3 has 16 residues. V dropped 5 bases and J dropped 6; count of bases not matched to a gene: 8. The DNA for the CDR3 is TGTGCCAGTAGTTTGAATCCGGGACAGGGTAATTCACCCCTCCACTTT. Protein: CASSLNPGQGNSPLHF.

As to this clone: The sample has other DNA sequences that encode this CDR3 too. In DNA, the CDR3 is TGTGCCAGCTCACCTGACAGTCTCTATGGCTACACCTTC. It codes for CASSPDSLYGYTF. The chain carries TRBV18 and TRBJ1-2; tentative D call: TRBD1 (5 bases). CDR1 is KGHSH and CDR2 is LQKENI in the germline V gene. The length of the CDR3 is 13 residues. V was shortened by 3 bases and J by 4 bases, with 9 bases between the two germline ends. Using reference TRBV18 and TRBJ1-2 for the parts outside the CDR3, the full variable domain is NAGVMQNPRHLVRRRGQEARLRCSPMKGHSHVYWYRQLPEEGLKFMVYLQKENIIDESGMPKERFSAEFPKEGPSILRIQQVVRGDSAAYFCASSPDSLYGYTFGSGTRLTVV.

In this sample, this clone turned up once. V gene TRBV10-3 combines with J gene TRBJ2-3; 7 bases map to TRBD1. V lost 10 bases, J lost 0 bases, and 7 bases stayed unmatched. CDR1 is ENHRY, CDR2 SYGVKD, per germline. The CDR3 is 14 residues long. The CDR3 reads CATQGDPSTDTQYF. CDR3 coding DNA: TGTGCCACGCAGGGGGATCCTAGCACAGATACGCAGTATTTT.

This chain connects TRBV19 to TRBJ1-3, with no clear D. The germline V gene encodes CDR1 LNHDA and CDR2 SQIVND (reference sequence). V was shortened by 4 bases and J by 0 bases, with 13 bases between the two germline ends. There are 16 residues in the CDR3. CDR3 loop: CASSTGEGASGNTIYF. In nucleotides, the CDR3 is TGTGCCAGTAGTACCGGGGAGGGAGCCTCTGGAAACACCATATATTTT.

The chain has TRBV3-1 (or the pseudogene TRBV3-2) and TRBJ1-2, with 11 positions matching TRBD1. This CDR3 is built from 15 residues. V lost 4 bases to trimming and J lost 7 bases; unmatched junction nucleotides: 8. CDR1 is LGHDT, CDR2 YNNKEL, per germline (reference sequence). Here the CDR3 DNA reads TGTGCCAGCAGCCCCGGACAGGGGGCGGGAGGTGGCTACACCTTC. This encodes CASSPGQGAGGGYTF.

V usage is TRBV5-1 and J usage is TRBJ2-2; 9 positions match TRBD1. Germline trimming cut 1 base from V and 1 base from J; bases unmatched to any gene: 5. The germline CDR1 and CDR2 sequences are SGHRS and YFSETQ. The CDR3 sequence is 17 residues long. The CDR3 region is CASSLQRTGVNTGELFF. DNA of the CDR3: TGCGCCAGCAGCTTGCAACGGACAGGGGTGAACACCGGGGAGCTGTTTTTT.

J is TRBJ1-1 and V is TRBV7-8, with D tentatively TRBD1 (6 bases). Germline V gives CDR1 SGHVS, CDR2 FQNEAQ. Trimming removed 7 bases at V and 3 bases at J, with 15 bases between. The CDR3 has 14 amino acids. The CDR3 reads CASTKGGGYTEAFF. The CDR3 DNA is TGTGCCAGCACCAAAGGGGGGGGATACACTGAAGCTTTCTTT.

This chain uses TRBV9 with TRBJ1-2; TRBD1 matches 9 bases. Unmatched junction bases numbered 3, after V lost 4 bases and J lost 5 bases. Germline values: CDR1 SGDLS, CDR2 YYNGEE. CDR3 length equals 13 residues. The CDR3 sequence is CASSPDRGYGYTF. CDR3 sequence (DNA): TGTGCCAGCAGCCCAGACAGGGGGTATGGCTACACCTTC.

The J gene is TRBJ1-4, the V gene TRBV6-5; 10 bases line up with TRBD1. CDR3 length: 15 amino acids. J lost 10 bases, V lost 0 bases, and 5 bases had no gene match. Germline-derived CDR1 and CDR2 are MNHEY and SVGAGI. The CDR3 DNA sequence: TGTGCCAGCAGTTACTCGAGGACAGGGGGAAGAAAACTGTTTTTT. Protein sequence: CASSYSRTGGRKLFF.

CDR3 sequence reads: CASSHLKSPLHF. In DNA form, the CDR3 reads TGCGCCAGCAGCCATTTAAAATCACCCCTCCACTTT. This sequence joins TRBV4-1 and TRBJ1-6, with D uncertain. Trimming took off 3 bases at V and 10 bases at J, with 7 bases between the two ends. This CDR3 is 12 amino acids long. CDR1 and CDR2 (germline): MGHRA, YSYEKL.

The genes are TRBV12-3 or TRBV12-4 and TRBJ1-1; D is perhaps TRBD1 (6 bases). Deletions cut 2 bases from V and 8 bases from J, with 12 bases between. This CDR3 has 13 amino acids. CDR3 amino acids: CASSLSGGKEAFF. The DNA for the CDR3 is TGTGCCAGCAGTTTATCGGGGGGCAAGGAAGCTTTCTTT.

The V call is TRBV19, the J call TRBJ1-6; D gene uncertain. Deletions cut 7 bases from V and 7 bases from J, with 11 bases between. This CDR3 has 13 residues. CDR1 is LNHDA, CDR2 SQIVND, per germline (reference sequence). Here the CDR3 DNA reads TGTGCCAGTACGGAACAGCCAAATTCACCCCTCCACTTT. It encodes CASTEQPNSPLHF.

As regards this clone: The junction departs from germline at one end; a sequencing error may be responsible. This chain links TRBV2 with TRBJ1-2; perhaps TRBD1 as D (5 bases). The CDR3 length is 9 residues. Germline values: CDR1 SNHLY, CDR2 FYNNEI. The DNA for the CDR3 is TGTGCCAGCAGATGGGGCGGGGACTTC. Protein sequence: CASRWGGDF.

The chain carries TRBV5-1 and TRBJ1-2, with 7 bases matching TRBD1. The germline CDR1 and CDR2 sequences are SGHRS and YFSETQ. The CDR3 runs to 14 residues. V was pared by 0 bases and J by 4 bases, with 3 bases of the junction left unmatched. In DNA form, the CDR3 reads TGCGCCAGCAGCTTGGGGGGACAGAGCTATGGCTACACCTTC. Translated: CASSLGGQSYGYTF.

The chain uses TRBV9 and TRBJ2-2; TRBD2 aligns across 8 bases. CDR3 size: 16 residues. Germline V gene lookup returns CDR1 SGDLS and CDR2 YYNGEE. Unmatched junction bases numbered 5, after V lost 0 bases and J lost 4 bases. The CDR3 bases are TGTGCCAGCAGCGTAGACGGCGGGGGGAGCACCGGGGAGCTGTTTTTT. Translating gives CASSVDGGGSTGELFF. Variable domain in full (rest from reference TRBV9 and TRBJ2-2): DSGVTQTPKHLITATGQRVTLRCSPRSGDLSVYWYQQSLDQGLQFLIQYYNGEERAKGNILERFSAQQFPDLHSELNLSSLELGDSALYFCASSVDGGGSTGELFFGEGSRLTVL.

This chain uses TRBV2 with TRBJ1-1; 8 bases fit TRBD1. Germline-derived CDR1 and CDR2 are SNHLY and FYNNEI. V was pared by 6 bases and J by 4 bases, with 10 bases of the junction left unmatched. The length of the CDR3 is 15 residues. CDR3 residues: CASRARGPRGTEAFF. The CDR3 region has the DNA TGTGCCAGCAGGGCCAGGGGGCCACGGGGCACTGAAGCTTTCTTT. Based on the CDR3 plus reference TRBV2 and TRBJ1-1, the full variable domain is EPEVTQTPSHQVTQMGQEVILRCVPISNHLYFYWYRQILGQKVEFLVSFYNNEISEKSEIFDDQFSVERPDGSNFTLKIRSTKLEDSAMYFCASRARGPRGTEAFFGQGTRLTVV.

The CDR3 sequence: CASSIDNRGRIYGYTF. The CDR3 DNA sequence: TGTGCCAGTAGTATAGATAACAGGGGCCGGATCTATGGCTACACCTTC. The gene calls are TRBV19 and TRBJ1-2; TRBD1 matches at 7 bases. CDR1 and CDR2 (germline): LNHDA, SQIVND (reference sequence). This CDR3 has 16 amino acids. The junction had 8 bases not matched to a gene; V was cut back by 0 bases and J by 4 bases.

Here the CDR3 DNA reads TGTGCCAGTATAGGCCGGGTGAACACTGAAGCTTTCTTT. Its protein product is CASIGRVNTEAFF. The chain combines TRBV19 with TRBJ1-1; no reliable D call. The length of the CDR3 is 13 residues. From germline, CDR1 is LNHDA and CDR2 SQIVND (reference sequence). The V end was cut by 7 bases, the J end by 0 bases, with 9 bases between.